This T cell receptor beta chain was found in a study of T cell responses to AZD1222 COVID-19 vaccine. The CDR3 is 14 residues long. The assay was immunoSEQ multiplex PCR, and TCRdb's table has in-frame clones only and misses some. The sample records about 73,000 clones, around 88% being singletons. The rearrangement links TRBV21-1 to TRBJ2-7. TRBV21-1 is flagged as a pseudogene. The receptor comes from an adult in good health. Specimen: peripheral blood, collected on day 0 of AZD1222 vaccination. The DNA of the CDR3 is TGTGCCAGCAGCAAAGATTTTACCGTTCACGAGCAGTACTTC. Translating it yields CASSKDFTVHEQYF.